This TCR beta chain was obtained from a study of T cells after yellow fever vaccination. Using its own MiXCR run on the 5' RACE reads, TCRdb lists one record per CDR3 protein. The sample includes a few hundred thousand distinct CDR3 sequences, approximately 7% of them seen just once. Losses at the gene ends were 4 bases for V and 6 bases for J; bases not matched to a gene: 9. CDR1 and CDR2 (germline): MNHEY, SMNVEV (reference sequence). The length of the CDR3 is 16 residues. This clonotype was seen ten or more times. The sequenced sample was PBMCs, obtained more than 40 days after the first yellow fever vaccination. This sequence originates from a man aged 18-30 years who received the YFV17D yellow fever vaccine. The V call is TRBV27, the J call TRBJ2-1, with 10 bases lining up with TRBD1. The CDR3 sequence is CASSWTGTGAFNEQFF. Written as DNA, the CDR3 is TGTGCCAGCAGTTGGACCGGGACAGGGGCATTCAATGAGCAGTTCTTC.